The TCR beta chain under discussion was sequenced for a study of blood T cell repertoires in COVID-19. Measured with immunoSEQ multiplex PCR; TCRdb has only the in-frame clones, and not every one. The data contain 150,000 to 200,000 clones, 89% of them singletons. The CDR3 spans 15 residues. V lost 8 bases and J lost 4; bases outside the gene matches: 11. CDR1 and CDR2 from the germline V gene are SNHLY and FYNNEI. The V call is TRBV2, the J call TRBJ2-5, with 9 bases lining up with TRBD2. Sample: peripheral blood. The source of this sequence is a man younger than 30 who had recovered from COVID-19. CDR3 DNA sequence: TGTGCCAGCGGGGGGGACGCGGGAGGGAGAGAGACCCAGTACTTC. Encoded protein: CASGGDAGGRETQYF. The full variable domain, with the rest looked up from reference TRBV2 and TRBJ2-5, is EPEVTQTPSHQVTQMGQEVILRCVPISNHLYFYWYRQILGQKVEFLVSFYNNEISEKSEIFDDQFSVERPDGSNFTLKIRSTKLEDSAMYFCASGGDAGGRETQYFGPGTRLLVL.